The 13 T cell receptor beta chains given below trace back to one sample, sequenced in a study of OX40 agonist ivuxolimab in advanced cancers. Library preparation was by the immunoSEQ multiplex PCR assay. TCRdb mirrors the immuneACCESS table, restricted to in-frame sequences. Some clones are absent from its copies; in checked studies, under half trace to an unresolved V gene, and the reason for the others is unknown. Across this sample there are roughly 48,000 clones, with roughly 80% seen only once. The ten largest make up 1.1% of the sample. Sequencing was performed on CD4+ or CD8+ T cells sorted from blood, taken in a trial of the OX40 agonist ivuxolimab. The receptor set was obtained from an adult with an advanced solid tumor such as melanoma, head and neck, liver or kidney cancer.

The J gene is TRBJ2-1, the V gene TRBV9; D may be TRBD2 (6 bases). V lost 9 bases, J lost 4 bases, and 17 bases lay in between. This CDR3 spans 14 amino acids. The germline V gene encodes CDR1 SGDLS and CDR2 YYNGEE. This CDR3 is CATTRGAEYNEQFF. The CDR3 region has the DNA TGTGCCACCACACGCGGGGCGGAATACAATGAGCAGTTCTTC.

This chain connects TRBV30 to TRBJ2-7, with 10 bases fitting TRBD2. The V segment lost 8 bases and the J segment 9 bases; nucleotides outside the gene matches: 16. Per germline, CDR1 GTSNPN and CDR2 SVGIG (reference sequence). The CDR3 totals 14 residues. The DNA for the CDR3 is TGTGCCAGGTCGTCGGAGCGGGAGGGTACGAGGCAGTACTTC. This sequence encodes CARSSEREGTRQYF.

CDR3 residues: CASSSNRGGGYTF. DNA of the CDR3: TGTGCCAGCAGTTCAAATAGAGGTGGTGGCTACACCTTC. The gene calls are TRBV11-2 and TRBJ1-2, with D unresolved. The CDR3 runs 13 residues. The V end was cut by 6 bases, the J end by 7 bases, with 15 bases between. From germline, CDR1 is SGHAT and CDR2 FQNNGV.

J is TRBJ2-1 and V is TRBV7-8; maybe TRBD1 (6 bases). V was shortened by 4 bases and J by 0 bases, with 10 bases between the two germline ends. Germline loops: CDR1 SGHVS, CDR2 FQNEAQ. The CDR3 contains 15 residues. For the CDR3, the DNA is TGTGCCAGCAGCTCCGGACAGAGCTCCTACAATGAGCAGTTCTTC. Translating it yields CASSSGQSSYNEQFF. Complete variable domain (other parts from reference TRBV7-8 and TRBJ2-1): GAGVSQSPRYKVAKRGQDVALRCDPISGHVSLFWYQQALGQGPEFLTYFQNEAQLDKSGLPSDRFFAERPEGSVSTLKIQRTQQEDSAVYLCASSSGQSSYNEQFFGPGTRLTVL.

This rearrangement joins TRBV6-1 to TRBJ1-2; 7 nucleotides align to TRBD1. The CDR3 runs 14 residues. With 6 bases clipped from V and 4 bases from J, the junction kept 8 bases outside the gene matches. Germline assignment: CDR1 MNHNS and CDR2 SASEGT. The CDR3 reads CASSRTGDIYGYTF. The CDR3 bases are TGTGCCAGCAGCCGGACAGGCGACATCTATGGCTACACCTTC.

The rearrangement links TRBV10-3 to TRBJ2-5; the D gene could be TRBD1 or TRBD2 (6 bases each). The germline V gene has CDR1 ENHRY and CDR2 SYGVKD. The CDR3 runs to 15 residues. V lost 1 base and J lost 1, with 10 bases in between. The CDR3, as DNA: TGTGCCATCAGTGAGTACGGGGGCTTCCAAGAGACCCAGTACTTC. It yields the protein CAISEYGGFQETQYF.

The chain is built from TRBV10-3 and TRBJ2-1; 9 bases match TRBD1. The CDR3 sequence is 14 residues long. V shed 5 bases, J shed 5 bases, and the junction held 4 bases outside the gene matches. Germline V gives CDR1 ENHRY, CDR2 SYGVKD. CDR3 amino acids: CAISTGGLDNEQFF. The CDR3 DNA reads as TGTGCCATCAGTACAGGGGGCCTGGACAATGAGCAGTTCTTC.

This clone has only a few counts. CDR3 sequence: CASSLRDGTGELFF. DNA of the CDR3: TGTGCCAGCAGCCTTAGGGACGGCACCGGGGAGCTGTTTTTT. This chain joins TRBV7-6 and TRBJ2-2; TRBD1 or TRBD2 may be the D gene (5 bases each). The V gene lost 5 bases and the J gene lost 4 bases, with 11 bases spanning the gap. Germline CDR1 SGHVS, CDR2 FNYEAQ. The CDR3 sequence is 14 residues long.

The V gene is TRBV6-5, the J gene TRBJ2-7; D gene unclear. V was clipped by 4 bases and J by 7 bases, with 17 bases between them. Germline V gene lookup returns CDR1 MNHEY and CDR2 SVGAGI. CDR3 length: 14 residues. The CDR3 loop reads CASSLRDPVGEQYF. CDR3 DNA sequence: TGTGCCAGCAGTTTGCGAGACCCCGTGGGGGAGCAGTACTTC.

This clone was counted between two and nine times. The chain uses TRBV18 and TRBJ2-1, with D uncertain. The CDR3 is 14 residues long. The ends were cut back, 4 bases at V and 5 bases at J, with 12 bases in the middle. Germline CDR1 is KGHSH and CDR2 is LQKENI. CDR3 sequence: CASSRQWVNNEQFF. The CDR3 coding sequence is TGTGCCAGCTCACGGCAGTGGGTGAACAATGAGCAGTTCTTC.

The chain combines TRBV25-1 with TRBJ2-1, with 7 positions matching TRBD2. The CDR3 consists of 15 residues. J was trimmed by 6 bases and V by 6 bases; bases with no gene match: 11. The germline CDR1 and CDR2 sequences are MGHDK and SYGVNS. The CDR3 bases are TGTGCCAGCAGACTTTCGGGAGGAGGGGTCAATGAGCAGTTCTTC. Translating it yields CASRLSGGGVNEQFF.

CDR3 nucleotides: TGTGCCAGTAGTTCCGCGGAGACCCAGTACTTC. This gives the protein CASSSAETQYF. The V and J genes are TRBV19 and TRBJ2-5; no clear D. Trimming shortened V by 5 bases and J by 5 bases, and 6 bases separated the two germline ends. In germline, CDR1 is LNHDA, CDR2 SQIVND (reference sequence). The CDR3 consists of 11 residues. The variable domain in full, completed from reference TRBV19 and TRBJ2-5, reads DGGITQSPKYLFRKEGQNVTLSCEQNLNHDAMYWYRQDPGQGLRLIYYSQIVNDFQKGDIAEGYSVSREKKESFPLTVTSAQKNPTAFYLCASSSAETQYFGPGTRLLVL.

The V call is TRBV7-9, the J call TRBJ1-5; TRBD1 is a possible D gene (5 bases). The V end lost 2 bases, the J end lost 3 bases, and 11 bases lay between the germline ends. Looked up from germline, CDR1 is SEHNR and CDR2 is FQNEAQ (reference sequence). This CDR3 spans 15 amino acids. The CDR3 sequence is CASSLWGGDNQPQHF. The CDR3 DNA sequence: TGTGCCAGCAGCTTATGGGGCGGTGACAATCAGCCCCAGCATTTT.